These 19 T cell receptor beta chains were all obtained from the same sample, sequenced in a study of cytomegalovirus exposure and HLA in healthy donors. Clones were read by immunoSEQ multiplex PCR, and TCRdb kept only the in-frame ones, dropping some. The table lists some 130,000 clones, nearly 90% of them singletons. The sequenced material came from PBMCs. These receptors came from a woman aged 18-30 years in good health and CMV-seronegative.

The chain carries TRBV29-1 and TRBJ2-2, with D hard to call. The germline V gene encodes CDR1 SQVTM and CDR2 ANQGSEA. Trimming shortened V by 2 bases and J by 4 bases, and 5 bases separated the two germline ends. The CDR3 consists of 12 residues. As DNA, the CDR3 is TGCAGCGTTGAATACACCACCGGGGAGCTGTTTTTT. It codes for CSVEYTTGELFF.

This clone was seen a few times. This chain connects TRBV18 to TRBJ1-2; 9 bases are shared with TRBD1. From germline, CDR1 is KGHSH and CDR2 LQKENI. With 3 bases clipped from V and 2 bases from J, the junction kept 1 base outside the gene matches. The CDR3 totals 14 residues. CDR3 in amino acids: CASSPGTGNYGYTF. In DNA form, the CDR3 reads TGTGCCAGCTCACCCGGGACAGGGAACTATGGCTACACCTTC.

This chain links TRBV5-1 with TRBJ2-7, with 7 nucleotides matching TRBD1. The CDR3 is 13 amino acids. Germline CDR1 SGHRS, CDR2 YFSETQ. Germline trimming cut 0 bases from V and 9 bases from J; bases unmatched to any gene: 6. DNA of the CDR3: TGCGCCAGCAGCTTGGGACAGGGAGCAGGGCAGTACTTC. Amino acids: CASSLGQGAGQYF.

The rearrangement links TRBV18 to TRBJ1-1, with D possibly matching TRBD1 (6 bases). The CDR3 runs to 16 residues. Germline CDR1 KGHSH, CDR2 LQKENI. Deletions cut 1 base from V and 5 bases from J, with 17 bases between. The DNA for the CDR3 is TGTGCCAGCTCACCACGGGAAGGGGGGGAAAAAACTGAAGCTTTCTTT. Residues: CASSPREGGEKTEAFF.

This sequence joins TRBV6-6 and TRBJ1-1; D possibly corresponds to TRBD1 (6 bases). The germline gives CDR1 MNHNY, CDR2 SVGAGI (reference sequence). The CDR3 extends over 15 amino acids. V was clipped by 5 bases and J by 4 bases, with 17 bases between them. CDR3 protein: CASSLLGGRGTEAFF. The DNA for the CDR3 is TGTGCCAGCAGTCTACTTGGGGGCCGCGGCACTGAAGCTTTCTTT.

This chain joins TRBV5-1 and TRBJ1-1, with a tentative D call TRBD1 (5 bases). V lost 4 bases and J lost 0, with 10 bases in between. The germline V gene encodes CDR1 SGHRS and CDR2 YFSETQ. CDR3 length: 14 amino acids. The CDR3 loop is CASSPGHLNTEAFF. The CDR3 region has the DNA TGCGCCAGCAGCCCCGGACACCTGAACACTGAAGCTTTCTTT.

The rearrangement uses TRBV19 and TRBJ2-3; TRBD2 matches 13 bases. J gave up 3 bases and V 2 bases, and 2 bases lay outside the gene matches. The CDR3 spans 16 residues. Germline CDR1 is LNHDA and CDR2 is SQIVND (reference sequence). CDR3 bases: TGTGCCAGTAGTATAAGGACTAGCGGGGGAACAGATACGCAGTATTTT. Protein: CASSIRTSGGTDTQYF.

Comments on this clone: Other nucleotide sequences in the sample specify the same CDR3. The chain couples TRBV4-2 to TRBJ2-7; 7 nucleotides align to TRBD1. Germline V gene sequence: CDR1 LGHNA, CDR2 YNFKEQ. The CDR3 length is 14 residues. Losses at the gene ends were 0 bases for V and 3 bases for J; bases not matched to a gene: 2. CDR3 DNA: TGTGCCAGCAGCCAAGAGGCAGGGGGCTACGAGCAGTACTTC. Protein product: CASSQEAGGYEQYF.

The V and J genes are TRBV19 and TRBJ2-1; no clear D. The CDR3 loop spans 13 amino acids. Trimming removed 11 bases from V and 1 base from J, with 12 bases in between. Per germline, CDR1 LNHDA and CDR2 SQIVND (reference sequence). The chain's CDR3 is CASQQSSYNEQFF. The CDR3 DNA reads TGTGCCTCACAACAGAGTTCCTACAATGAGCAGTTCTTC.

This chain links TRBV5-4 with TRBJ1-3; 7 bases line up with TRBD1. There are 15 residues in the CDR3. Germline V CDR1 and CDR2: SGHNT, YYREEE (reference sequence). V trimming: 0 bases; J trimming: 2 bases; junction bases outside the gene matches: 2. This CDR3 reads CASSLAGTAGNTIYF. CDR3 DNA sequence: TGTGCCAGCAGCTTGGCCGGGACAGCTGGAAACACCATATATTTT.

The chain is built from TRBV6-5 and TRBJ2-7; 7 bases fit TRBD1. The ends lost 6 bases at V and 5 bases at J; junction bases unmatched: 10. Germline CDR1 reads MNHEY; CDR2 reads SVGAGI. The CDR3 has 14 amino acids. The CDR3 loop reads CASSLGNRGHEQYF. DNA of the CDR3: TGTGCCAGCAGCTTGGGGAACAGGGGCCACGAGCAGTACTTC.

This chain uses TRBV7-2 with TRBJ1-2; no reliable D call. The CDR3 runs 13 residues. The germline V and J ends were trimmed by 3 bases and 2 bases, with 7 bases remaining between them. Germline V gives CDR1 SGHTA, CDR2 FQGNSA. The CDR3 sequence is CASSFLQNYGYTF. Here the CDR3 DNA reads TGTGCCAGCAGCTTTTTACAGAACTATGGCTACACCTTC.

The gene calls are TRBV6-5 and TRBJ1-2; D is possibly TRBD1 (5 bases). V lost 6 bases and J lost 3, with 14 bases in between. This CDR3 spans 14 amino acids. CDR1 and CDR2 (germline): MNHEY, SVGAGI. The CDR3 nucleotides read TGTGCCAGCAGCCACGTCGGGGGAGACTATGGCTACACCTTC. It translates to CASSHVGGDYGYTF.

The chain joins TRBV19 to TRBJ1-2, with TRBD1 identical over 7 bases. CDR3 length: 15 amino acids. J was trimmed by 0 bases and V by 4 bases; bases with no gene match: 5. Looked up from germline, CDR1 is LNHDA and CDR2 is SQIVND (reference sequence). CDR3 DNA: TGTGCCAGTAGTACCCAGGGGGTTGCTAACTATGGCTACACCTTC. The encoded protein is CASSTQGVANYGYTF.

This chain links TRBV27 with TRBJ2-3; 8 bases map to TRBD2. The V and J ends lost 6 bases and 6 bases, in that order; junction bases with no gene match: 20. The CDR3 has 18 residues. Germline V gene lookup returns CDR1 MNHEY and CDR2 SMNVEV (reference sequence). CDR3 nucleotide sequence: TGTGCCAGCAGACGGGACTTGAGCTGGGGACTAGGCCTGGATACGCAGTATTTT. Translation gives CASRRDLSWGLGLDTQYF.

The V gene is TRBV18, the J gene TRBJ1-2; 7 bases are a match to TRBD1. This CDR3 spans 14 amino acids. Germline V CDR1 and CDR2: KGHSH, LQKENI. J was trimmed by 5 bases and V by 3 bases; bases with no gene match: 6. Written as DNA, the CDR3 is TGTGCCAGCTCACCTAGCGGACAGGATTATGGCTACACCTTC. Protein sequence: CASSPSGQDYGYTF.

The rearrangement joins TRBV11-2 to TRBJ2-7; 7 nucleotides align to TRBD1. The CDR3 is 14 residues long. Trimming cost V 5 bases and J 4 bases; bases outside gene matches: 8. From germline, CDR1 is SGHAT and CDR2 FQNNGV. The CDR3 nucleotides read TGTGCCAGCAGCCTGGAAGGGGGCCGTTACGAGCAGTACTTC. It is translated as CASSLEGGRYEQYF.

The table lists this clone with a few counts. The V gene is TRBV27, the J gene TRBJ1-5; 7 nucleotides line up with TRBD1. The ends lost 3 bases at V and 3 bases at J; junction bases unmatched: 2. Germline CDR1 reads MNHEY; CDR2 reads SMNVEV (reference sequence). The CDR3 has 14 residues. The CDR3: CASSLTGYNQPQHF. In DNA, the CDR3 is TGTGCCAGCAGTTTGACAGGGTACAATCAGCCCCAGCATTTT.

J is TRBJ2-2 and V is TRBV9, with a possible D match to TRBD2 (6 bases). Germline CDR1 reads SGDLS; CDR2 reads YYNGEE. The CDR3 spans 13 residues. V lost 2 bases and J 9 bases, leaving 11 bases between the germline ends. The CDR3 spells CASSVWGERELFF. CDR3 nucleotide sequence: TGTGCCAGCAGCGTCTGGGGGGAGAGGGAGCTGTTTTTT.